This T cell receptor beta chain is drawn from a study of cytomegalovirus exposure and HLA in healthy donors. Remarks on this clone: Its antigen is unknown.

General study points: A missense DCLRE1C variant was associated with V- and J-gene trimming of TCR beta chains in a later analysis, and an independent cohort replicated the association. What a later analysis reportedly showed was that an Asian-associated ancestry cluster had fewer N-insertions than the roughly 700-donor mean. Further analysis, carried out later, found HLA-associated TCR beta chains more clonally expanded than equally common other chains.

The primer mix had 60 Vbeta and 13 Jbeta primers. Only in-frame clones appear in the TCRdb table, and some are missing; sequencing was by immunoSEQ multiplex PCR. The top ten hold roughly 3% of the sample, which has about 96,000 clones, 65% to 80% seen once. The CDR3 extends over 15 amino acids. Germline V CDR1 and CDR2: MGHDK, SYGVNS. The V gene end was trimmed by 3 bases and the J gene end by 6 bases; junction bases not matched to a gene: 4. The sequence was collected from a female donor in good health and CMV-seropositive. V usage is TRBV25-1 and J usage is TRBJ2-1; 11 nucleotides match TRBD1. Sample: PBMCs. CDR3 sequence (DNA): TGTGCCAGCAGTGACCCCGGGACAGGGGGCAATGAGCAGTTCTTC. As protein: CASSDPGTGGNEQFF.